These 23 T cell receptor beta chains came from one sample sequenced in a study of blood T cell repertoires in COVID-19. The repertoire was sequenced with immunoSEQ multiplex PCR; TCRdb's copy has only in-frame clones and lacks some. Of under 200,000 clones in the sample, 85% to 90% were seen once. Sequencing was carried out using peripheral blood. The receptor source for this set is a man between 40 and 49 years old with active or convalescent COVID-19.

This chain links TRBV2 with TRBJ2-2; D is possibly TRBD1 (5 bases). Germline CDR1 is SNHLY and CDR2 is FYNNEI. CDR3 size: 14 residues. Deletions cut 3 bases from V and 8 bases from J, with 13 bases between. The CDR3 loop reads CASSEGLVRGELFF. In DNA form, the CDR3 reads TGTGCCAGCAGTGAGGGGCTAGTGAGGGGGGAGCTGTTTTTT.

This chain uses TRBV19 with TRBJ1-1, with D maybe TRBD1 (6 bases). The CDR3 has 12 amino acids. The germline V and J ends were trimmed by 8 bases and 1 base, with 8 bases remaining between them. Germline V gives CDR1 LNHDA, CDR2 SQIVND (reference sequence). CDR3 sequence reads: CASRTENTEAFF. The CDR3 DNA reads TGTGCCAGTCGGACAGAGAACACTGAAGCTTTCTTT.

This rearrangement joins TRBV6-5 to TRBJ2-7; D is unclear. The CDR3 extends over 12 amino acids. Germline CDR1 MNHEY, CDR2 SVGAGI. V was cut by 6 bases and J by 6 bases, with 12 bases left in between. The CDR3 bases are TGTGCCAGCAGCCATACGGAGCGCGAGCAGTACTTC. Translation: CASSHTEREQYF.

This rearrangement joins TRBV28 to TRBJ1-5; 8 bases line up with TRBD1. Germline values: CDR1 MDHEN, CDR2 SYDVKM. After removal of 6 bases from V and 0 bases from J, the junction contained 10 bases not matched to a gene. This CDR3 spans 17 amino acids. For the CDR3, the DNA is TGTGCCAGCAGGACATATCGGGACAGGTCTAGCAATCAGCCCCAGCATTTT. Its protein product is CASRTYRDRSSNQPQHF.

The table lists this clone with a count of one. This chain's CDR3 is CASSLSQGRADGYTF. In DNA, the CDR3 is TGTGCCAGCAGCTTATCTCAGGGGCGCGCGGATGGCTACACCTTC. V and J are TRBV7-9 and TRBJ1-2; D is possibly TRBD1 (6 bases). This CDR3 region has 15 residues. The germline V and J ends were trimmed by 2 bases and 6 bases, with 16 bases remaining between them. Germline V gives CDR1 SEHNR, CDR2 FQNEAQ (reference sequence). The whole variable domain, remainder taken from reference TRBV7-9 and TRBJ1-2, is DTGVSQNPRHKITKRGQNVTFRCDPISEHNRLYWYRQTLGQGPEFLTYFQNEAQLEKSRLLSDRFSAERPKGSFSTLEIQRTEQGDSAMYLCASSLSQGRADGYTFGSGTRLTVV.

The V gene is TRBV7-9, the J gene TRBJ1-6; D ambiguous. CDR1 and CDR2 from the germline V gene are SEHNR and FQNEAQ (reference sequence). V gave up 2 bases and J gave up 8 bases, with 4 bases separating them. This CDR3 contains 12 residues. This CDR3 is CASSLLDSPLHF. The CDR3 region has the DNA TGTGCCAGCAGCTTACTAGATTCACCCCTCCACTTT.

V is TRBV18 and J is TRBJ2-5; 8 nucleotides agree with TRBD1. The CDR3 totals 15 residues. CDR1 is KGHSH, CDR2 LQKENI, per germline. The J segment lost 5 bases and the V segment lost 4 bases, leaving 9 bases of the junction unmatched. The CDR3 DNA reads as TGTGCCAGCTCACTGACTCAGGGGGCGCGGGAGACCCAGTACTTC. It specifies CASSLTQGARETQYF.

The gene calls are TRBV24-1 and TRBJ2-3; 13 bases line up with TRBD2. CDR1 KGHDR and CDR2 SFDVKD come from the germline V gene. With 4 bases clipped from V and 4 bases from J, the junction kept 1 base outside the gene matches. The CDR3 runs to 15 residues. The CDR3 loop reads CATSELAGGADTQYF. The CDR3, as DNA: TGTGCCACCAGTGAACTAGCGGGAGGGGCAGATACGCAGTATTTT.

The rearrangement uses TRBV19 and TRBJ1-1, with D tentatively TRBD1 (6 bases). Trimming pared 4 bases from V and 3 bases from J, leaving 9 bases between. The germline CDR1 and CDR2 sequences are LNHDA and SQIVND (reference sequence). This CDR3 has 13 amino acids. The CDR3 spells CASSTDRYTEAFF. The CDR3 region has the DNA TGTGCCAGTAGTACTGACAGGTACACTGAAGCTTTCTTT.

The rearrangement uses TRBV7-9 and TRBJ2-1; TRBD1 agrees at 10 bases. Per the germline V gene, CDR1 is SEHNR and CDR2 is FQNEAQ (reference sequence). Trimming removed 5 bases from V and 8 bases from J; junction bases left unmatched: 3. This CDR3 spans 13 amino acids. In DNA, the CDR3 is TGTGCCAGCAGCCACGACAGGGGGCATGAGCAGTTCTTC. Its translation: CASSHDRGHEQFF.

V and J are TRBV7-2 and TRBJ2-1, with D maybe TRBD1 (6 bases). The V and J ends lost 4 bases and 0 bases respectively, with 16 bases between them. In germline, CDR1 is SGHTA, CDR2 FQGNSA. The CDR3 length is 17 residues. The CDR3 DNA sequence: TGTGCCAGCAGCTCCCTCACAGGGATCAGCTCCTACAATGAGCAGTTCTTC. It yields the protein CASSSLTGISSYNEQFF.

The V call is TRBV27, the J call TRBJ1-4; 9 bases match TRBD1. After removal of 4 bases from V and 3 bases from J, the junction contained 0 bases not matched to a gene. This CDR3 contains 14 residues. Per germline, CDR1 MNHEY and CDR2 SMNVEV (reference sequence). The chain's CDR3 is CASSYRGPNEKLFF. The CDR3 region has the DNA TGTGCCAGCAGTTACAGGGGGCCTAATGAAAAACTGTTTTTT.

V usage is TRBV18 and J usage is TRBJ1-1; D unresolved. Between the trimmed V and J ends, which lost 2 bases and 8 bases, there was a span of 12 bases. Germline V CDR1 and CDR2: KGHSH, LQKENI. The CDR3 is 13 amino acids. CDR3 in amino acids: CASSPGTRGEAFF. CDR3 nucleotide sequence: TGTGCCAGCTCACCAGGCACTCGCGGGGAAGCTTTCTTT. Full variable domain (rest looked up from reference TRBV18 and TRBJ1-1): NAGVMQNPRHLVRRRGQEARLRCSPMKGHSHVYWYRQLPEEGLKFMVYLQKENIIDESGMPKERFSAEFPKEGPSILRIQQVVRGDSAAYFCASSPGTRGEAFFGQGTRLTVV.

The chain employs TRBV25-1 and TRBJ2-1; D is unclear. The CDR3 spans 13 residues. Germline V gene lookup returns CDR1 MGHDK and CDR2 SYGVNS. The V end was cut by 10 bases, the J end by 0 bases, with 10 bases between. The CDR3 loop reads CATLSSSYNEQFF. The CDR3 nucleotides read TGTGCCACCCTCTCGAGCTCCTACAATGAGCAGTTCTTC.

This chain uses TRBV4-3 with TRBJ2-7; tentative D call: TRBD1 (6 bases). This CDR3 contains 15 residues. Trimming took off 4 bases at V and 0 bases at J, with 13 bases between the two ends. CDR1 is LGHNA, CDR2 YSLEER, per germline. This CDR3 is CASSRQVQSSYEQYF. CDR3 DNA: TGCGCCAGCAGCCGACAGGTCCAAAGCTCCTACGAGCAGTACTTC.

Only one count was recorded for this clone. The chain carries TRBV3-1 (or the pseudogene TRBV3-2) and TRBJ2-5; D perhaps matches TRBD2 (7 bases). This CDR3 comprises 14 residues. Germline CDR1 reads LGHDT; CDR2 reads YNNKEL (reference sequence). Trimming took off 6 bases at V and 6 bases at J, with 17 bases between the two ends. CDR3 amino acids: CASSPDAGAKTQYF. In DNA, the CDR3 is TGTGCCAGCAGTCCGGACGCGGGGGCGAAGACCCAGTACTTC.

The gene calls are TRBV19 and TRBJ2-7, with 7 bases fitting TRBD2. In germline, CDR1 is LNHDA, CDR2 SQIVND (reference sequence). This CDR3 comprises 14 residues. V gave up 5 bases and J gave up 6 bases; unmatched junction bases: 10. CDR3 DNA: TGTGCCAGTAGTGCGGTAGCGGGTCCGAGCGAGCAGTACTTC. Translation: CASSAVAGPSEQYF.

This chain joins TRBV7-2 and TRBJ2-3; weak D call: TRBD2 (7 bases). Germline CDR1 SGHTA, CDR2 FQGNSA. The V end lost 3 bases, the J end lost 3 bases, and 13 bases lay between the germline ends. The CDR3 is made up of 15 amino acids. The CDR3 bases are TGTGCCAGCAGCTTCCGAGGGGGGGTAACAGATACGCAGTATTTT. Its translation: CASSFRGGVTDTQYF.

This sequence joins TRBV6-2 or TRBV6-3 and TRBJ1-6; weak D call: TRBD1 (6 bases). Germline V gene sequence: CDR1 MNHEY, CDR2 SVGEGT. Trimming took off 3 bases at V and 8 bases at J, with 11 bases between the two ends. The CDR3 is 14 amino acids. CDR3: CASSYGQPDSPLHF. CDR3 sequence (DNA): TGTGCCAGCAGTTATGGACAGCCAGATTCACCCCTCCACTTT.

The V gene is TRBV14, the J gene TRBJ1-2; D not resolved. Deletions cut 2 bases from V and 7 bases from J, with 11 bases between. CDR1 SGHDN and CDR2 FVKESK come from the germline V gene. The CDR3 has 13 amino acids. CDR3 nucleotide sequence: TGTGCCAGCAGCCAAAACCTAAGGAGTGGCTACACCTTC. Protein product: CASSQNLRSGYTF.

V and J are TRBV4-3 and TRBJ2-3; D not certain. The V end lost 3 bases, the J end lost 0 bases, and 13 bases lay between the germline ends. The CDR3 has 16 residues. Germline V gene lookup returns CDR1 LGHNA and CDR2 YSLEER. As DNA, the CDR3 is TGCGCCAGCAGCCAGCAACCGGGTCCTAGCACAGATACGCAGTATTTT. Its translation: CASSQQPGPSTDTQYF.

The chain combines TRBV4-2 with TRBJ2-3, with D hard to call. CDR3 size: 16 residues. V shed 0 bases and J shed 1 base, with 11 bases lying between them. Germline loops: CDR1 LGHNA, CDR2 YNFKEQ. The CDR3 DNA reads TGTGCCAGCAGCCAAGACCCCGCTAGTGGCACAGATACGCAGTATTTT. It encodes CASSQDPASGTDTQYF.

The CDR3 region is CASSPGGGAGRTQYF. CDR3 DNA sequence: TGTGCCAGCAGCCCGGGGGGGGGAGCTGGCCGGACCCAGTACTTC. This rearrangement joins TRBV7-6 to TRBJ2-5; 8 nucleotides match TRBD2. Germline V gene data show CDR1 as SGHVS and CDR2 as FNYEAQ. The CDR3 is 15 residues long. V trimming: 5 bases; J trimming: 7 bases; junction bases outside the gene matches: 12.